The 28 T cell receptor beta chains presented below share a single source sample, sequenced in a study of T cell responses to AZD1222 COVID-19 vaccine. The data were produced by immunoSEQ multiplex PCR, yet TCRdb's version contains in-frame clones alone and is incomplete. The table includes 100,000 to 150,000 clones, 80% to 90% detected once. This specimen was peripheral blood, taken on day 0 of AZD1222 vaccination. Every receptor here comes from an adult in good health.

V and J are TRBV6-5 and TRBJ1-1; a possible D gene is TRBD1 (5 bases). This CDR3 contains 15 residues. The germline V gene encodes CDR1 MNHEY and CDR2 SVGAGI. The V and J ends lost 6 bases and 1 base respectively, with 15 bases between them. The CDR3 reads CASSEQGGGNTEAFF. The CDR3 DNA reads as TGTGCCAGCAGCGAGCAAGGCGGGGGGAACACTGAAGCTTTCTTT.

The rearrangement joins TRBV6-5 to TRBJ2-7; the match to TRBD1 covers 9 bases. Germline V gene lookup returns CDR1 MNHEY and CDR2 SVGAGI. This CDR3 has 16 residues. J gave up 1 base and V 2 bases, and 6 bases lay outside the gene matches. The CDR3 DNA sequence: TGTGCCAGCAGTTACCAACAGGGGGCGGGTTCCTACGAGCAGTACTTC. Its protein is CASSYQQGAGSYEQYF.

The rearrangement uses TRBV30 and TRBJ1-3, with D uncertain. CDR3 length equals 14 residues. Trimming stripped 0 bases from V and 3 bases from J, with 9 bases between. Germline CDR1 GTSNPN, CDR2 SVGIG (reference sequence). This chain's CDR3 is CAWSVLGNGNTIYF. DNA for the CDR3: TGTGCCTGGAGTGTACTGGGAAATGGAAACACCATATATTTT. The variable domain in full, with the rest retrieved from reference TRBV30 and TRBJ1-3, is SQTIHQWPATLVQPVGSPLSLECTVEGTSNPNLYWYRQAAGRGLQLLFYSVGIGQISSEVPQNLSASRPQDRQFILSSKKLLLSDSGFYLCAWSVLGNGNTIYFGEGSWLTVV.

The rearrangement uses TRBV5-1 and TRBJ1-1; a possible D gene is TRBD1 (6 bases). Germline V gene data show CDR1 as SGHRS and CDR2 as YFSETQ. The CDR3 runs to 15 residues. The V end lost 5 bases, the J end lost 4 bases, and 18 bases lay between the germline ends. The CDR3, as DNA: TGCGCCAGCAGTTTTAACAGGGCCAAAGGCACTGAAGCTTTCTTT. Translated: CASSFNRAKGTEAFF.

V gene TRBV6-1 combines with J gene TRBJ2-7; 10 bases fit TRBD1. V lost 3 bases, J lost 4 bases, and 6 bases stayed unmatched. The CDR3 loop spans 15 amino acids. The germline CDR1 and CDR2 sequences are MNHNS and SASEGT. The CDR3 loop is CASSDTTGGRYEQYF. DNA for the CDR3: TGTGCCAGCAGTGATACGACAGGGGGCCGGTACGAGCAGTACTTC.

This chain connects TRBV7-3 to TRBJ1-5; TRBD1 might be the D (6 bases). Trimming stripped 0 bases from V and 6 bases from J, with 9 bases between. Germline V gene data show CDR1 as SGHTA and CDR2 as FQGTGA. The CDR3 extends over 14 amino acids. The CDR3 coding sequence is TGTGCCAGCAGCTTAACGACAGGCTCTCAGCCCCAGCATTTT. Translation: CASSLTTGSQPQHF.

This chain links TRBV2 with TRBJ1-3; no firm D call. The CDR3 length is 15 residues. V was clipped by 2 bases and J by 1 base, with 9 bases between them. Germline-derived CDR1 and CDR2 are SNHLY and FYNNEI. CDR3 in DNA: TGTGCCAGCAGTGAAAGGGAAGGATCTGGAAACACCATATATTTT. Its protein product is CASSEREGSGNTIYF.

This chain links TRBV6-6 with TRBJ2-1; 8 bases agree with TRBD2. V shed 7 bases, J shed 0 bases, and the junction held 5 bases outside the gene matches. Germline assignment: CDR1 MNHNY and CDR2 SVGAGI (reference sequence). This CDR3 comprises 15 residues. The CDR3, as DNA: TGTGCCAGCACCAGCGGGGGACTCTCCTACAATGAGCAGTTCTTC. Translation: CASTSGGLSYNEQFF.

This clone was seen more than once but under ten times. The rearrangement joins TRBV2 to TRBJ2-2; 8 bases match TRBD1. The trim removed 1 base at V and 6 bases at J, leaving 7 bases unmatched. From germline, CDR1 is SNHLY and CDR2 FYNNEI. The CDR3 totals 16 residues. The CDR3 bases are TGTGCCAGCAGTGAAGGGACAGGGCGCCCCCCCGGGGAGCTGTTTTTT. It yields the protein CASSEGTGRPPGELFF.

This clone came up a few times. The CDR3 bases are TGTGCCAGCAGCCAAGATAACGCCGGGGGCGGGGAGCAGTACTTC. This encodes CASSQDNAGGGEQYF. The V gene is TRBV3-1 (or the pseudogene TRBV3-2), the J gene TRBJ2-7, with D perhaps TRBD1 or TRBD2 (6 bases each). Looked up from germline, CDR1 is LGHDT and CDR2 is YNNKEL (reference sequence). V was clipped by 0 bases and J by 7 bases, with 16 bases between them. CDR3 length equals 15 residues.

This rearrangement joins TRBV19 to TRBJ1-2; unclear D gene. The length of the CDR3 is 15 residues. Germline CDR1 LNHDA, CDR2 SQIVND (reference sequence). The germline V and J ends were trimmed by 5 bases and 4 bases, with 17 bases remaining between them. DNA for the CDR3: TGTGCCAGTAGTGACGCGCGAGGATCGAGCTATGGCTACACCTTC. This encodes CASSDARGSSYGYTF. The full variable domain, rest sourced from reference TRBV19 and TRBJ1-2, is DGGITQSPKYLFRKEGQNVTLSCEQNLNHDAMYWYRQDPGQGLRLIYYSQIVNDFQKGDIAEGYSVSREKKESFPLTVTSAQKNPTAFYLCASSDARGSSYGYTFGSGTRLTVV.

The V and J genes are TRBV5-1 and TRBJ2-7, with D perhaps matching TRBD1 (5 bases). The CDR3 runs 14 residues. Looked up from germline, CDR1 is SGHRS and CDR2 is YFSETQ. The V end was cut by 0 bases, the J end by 2 bases, with 9 bases between. The CDR3 region has the DNA TGCGCCAGCAGCTTGGACAGGATGGCCTACGAGCAGTACTTC. Its protein is CASSLDRMAYEQYF.

The V call is TRBV6-2 or TRBV6-3, the J call TRBJ2-1, with 10 bases lining up with TRBD2. After removal of 6 bases from V and 3 bases from J, the junction contained 2 bases not matched to a gene. This CDR3 has 14 residues. The germline V gene encodes CDR1 MNHEY and CDR2 SVGEGT. The CDR3 sequence: CASRPSGSYNEQFF. The DNA of the CDR3 is TGTGCCAGCAGGCCTAGCGGGAGCTACAATGAGCAGTTCTTC.

On this clone itself: One end of the junction does not line up with germline, which may come from a read error. The chain joins TRBV9 to TRBJ1-1; D gene ambiguous. The CDR3 covers 14 residues. Germline CDR1 and CDR2: SGDLS and YYNGEE. The CDR3 DNA is TGTGCCAGCACCGTACTGAATGCGTTCACTGAAGCTTTCTTT. It encodes CASTVLNAFTEAFF.

The V and J genes are TRBV27 and TRBJ1-4, with D hard to call. V was shortened by 9 bases and J by 10 bases, with 21 bases between the two germline ends. CDR1 is MNHEY and CDR2 is SMNVEV in the germline V gene (reference sequence). The CDR3 totals 14 residues. The CDR3 bases are TGTGCCAGTACCGATTTGAGCGGCGGTGGAAAACTGTTTTTT. Residues: CASTDLSGGGKLFF. Full variable domain (remainder filled in from reference TRBV27 and TRBJ1-4): EAQVTQNPRYLITVTGKKLTVTCSQNMNHEYMSWYRQDPGLGLRQIYYSMNVEVTDKGDVPEGYKVSRKEKRNFPLILESPSPNQTSLYFCASTDLSGGGKLFFGSGTQLSVL.

The chain is built from TRBV6-5 and TRBJ1-4, with D possibly being TRBD1 (6 bases). Between the trimmed V and J ends, which lost 0 bases and 4 bases, there was a span of 12 bases. The CDR3 has 16 amino acids. Germline V gene lookup returns CDR1 MNHEY and CDR2 SVGAGI. CDR3 amino acids: CASSYSNRELNEKLFF. CDR3 nucleotide sequence: TGTGCCAGCAGTTACTCGAACAGGGAACTTAATGAAAAACTGTTTTTT.

The chain combines TRBV27 with TRBJ2-1; D could derive from TRBD1 or TRBD2 (6 bases each). CDR3 length: 16 amino acids. Germline V gives CDR1 MNHEY, CDR2 SMNVEV (reference sequence). The ends were cut back, 3 bases at V and 1 base at J, with 13 bases in the middle. CDR3 sequence reads: CASSFLGGRSYNEQFF. The CDR3 coding sequence is TGTGCCAGCAGTTTCCTAGGGGGGAGATCCTACAATGAGCAGTTCTTC.

A word on this clone: One end of the junction fails to match germline, which may point to a read error. V and J are TRBV19 and TRBJ2-7; the match to TRBD1 covers 9 bases. The germline V gene has CDR1 LNHDA and CDR2 SQIVND (reference sequence). The CDR3 contains 10 residues. The CDR3 DNA sequence: TGCCCCGGGACAGGGTTCGAGCAGTACTTC. This translates into CPGTGFEQYF.

This clone was detected once. The chain is built from TRBV4-2 and TRBJ1-2; D ambiguous. The V gene's germline CDR1 is LGHNA and CDR2 YNFKEQ. This CDR3 has 11 amino acids. V lost 6 bases and J 7 bases, leaving 9 bases between the germline ends. As DNA, the CDR3 is TGTGCCAGCAGGAACGTCGGTGGCTACACCTTC. Translation gives CASRNVGGYTF.

This clone appeared a single time. The gene calls are TRBV27 and TRBJ1-5; 10 bases are shared with TRBD1. The germline V gene has CDR1 MNHEY and CDR2 SMNVEV (reference sequence). This CDR3 contains 15 residues. J was trimmed by 5 bases and V by 4 bases; bases with no gene match: 5. DNA for the CDR3: TGTGCCAGCAGTTCATGGGGGACAGGGGATCAGCCCCAGCATTTT. Protein sequence: CASSSWGTGDQPQHF.

The chain combines TRBV6-5 with TRBJ1-2, with 7 bases matching TRBD1. V lost 2 bases and J lost 1; bases outside the gene matches: 7. Germline V lookup: CDR1 MNHEY, CDR2 SVGAGI. The CDR3 is 16 amino acids. The CDR3 sequence: CASSYPGTASNYGYTF. The CDR3 DNA is TGTGCCAGCAGTTACCCCGGGACAGCCAGTAACTATGGCTACACCTTC.

V gene TRBV19 combines with J gene TRBJ1-1, with TRBD1 as a possible D gene (5 bases). Germline V CDR1 and CDR2: LNHDA, SQIVND (reference sequence). Trimming stripped 3 bases from V and 5 bases from J, with 10 bases between. The CDR3 totals 13 residues. The CDR3 loop reads CASSIGGGTEAFF. The DNA for the CDR3 is TGTGCCAGTAGTATCGGGGGAGGAACTGAAGCTTTCTTT. The full variable domain, rest sourced from reference TRBV19 and TRBJ1-1, is DGGITQSPKYLFRKEGQNVTLSCEQNLNHDAMYWYRQDPGQGLRLIYYSQIVNDFQKGDIAEGYSVSREKKESFPLTVTSAQKNPTAFYLCASSIGGGTEAFFGQGTRLTVV.

The chain uses TRBV3-1 (or the pseudogene TRBV3-2) and TRBJ1-5; weak D call: TRBD1 (6 bases). Germline V gene sequence: CDR1 LGHDT, CDR2 YNNKEL (reference sequence). CDR3 length equals 15 residues. Trimming shortened V by 3 bases and J by 4 bases, and 13 bases separated the two germline ends. The CDR3 sequence is CASSQATGANQPQHF. The CDR3 DNA follows: TGTGCCAGCAGCCAGGCGACAGGTGCTAATCAGCCCCAGCATTTT.

The V call is TRBV29-1, the J call TRBJ1-2; possibly TRBD1 for D (6 bases). The CDR3 loop spans 13 amino acids. The V end lost 6 bases, the J end lost 0 bases, and 11 bases lay between the germline ends. CDR1 is SQVTM, CDR2 ANQGSEA, per germline. The CDR3 DNA reads TGCAGCGTGCGGGGACAAGCTAACTATGGCTACACCTTC. Translated: CSVRGQANYGYTF.

The rearrangement uses TRBV2 and TRBJ2-1; 14 nucleotides align to TRBD2. Germline V gene data show CDR1 as SNHLY and CDR2 as FYNNEI. J lost 9 bases, V lost 0 bases, and 4 bases had no gene match. This CDR3 contains 16 residues. The DNA of the CDR3 is TGTGCCAGCAGTGAAGCGGGACTAGCGGGAGTTTTTGAGCAGTTCTTC. Translation gives CASSEAGLAGVFEQFF.

V gene TRBV5-8 combines with J gene TRBJ1-1; a weak D match, TRBD1 (6 bases). The length of the CDR3 is 15 residues. The V end lost 4 bases, the J end lost 4 bases, and 17 bases lay between the germline ends. Germline V gene lookup returns CDR1 SGHTS and CDR2 YDEGEE. CDR3: CASSVARGVSTEAFF. Written as DNA, the CDR3 is TGTGCCAGCAGCGTTGCCAGGGGCGTGAGCACTGAAGCTTTCTTT.

This sequence joins TRBV10-2 and TRBJ2-3; 11 nucleotides match TRBD2. The CDR3 is made up of 18 amino acids. Germline CDR1 is WSHSY and CDR2 is SAAADI. Trimming at V came to 5 bases and at J to 6 bases, leaving 16 bases not matched to a gene. The CDR3 region is CASSPLYPTSGGSDTQYF. Written as DNA, the CDR3 is TGCGCCAGCAGTCCACTATATCCTACTAGCGGGGGATCCGATACGCAGTATTTT.

The J gene is TRBJ2-5, the V gene TRBV10-3; D is undetermined. The germline CDR1 and CDR2 sequences are ENHRY and SYGVKD. The CDR3 extends over 11 amino acids. Between the trimmed V and J ends, which lost 0 bases and 5 bases, there was a span of 1 base. The CDR3 DNA is TGTGCCATCAGTGAGTCGGAGACCCAGTACTTC. Amino acids: CAISESETQYF.